This paragraph reports one T cell receptor beta chain. Germline CDR1 SGDLS, CDR2 YYNGEE. This CDR3 contains 15 residues. Between the trimmed V and J ends, which lost 6 bases and 6 bases, there was a span of 19 bases. The record originates from a study of CD8 T cells in Susac syndrome. RNA was extracted with the RNeasy kit, and a quantity of about 0.45 to 1 ug was reverse transcribed using random hexamers. The immunoSEQ assay covered 54 Vbeta and 13 Jbeta segments for CDR3. TCRdb used MiXCR to reprocess the immunoSEQ multiplex PCR reads, holding one entry per CDR3 protein. The table records about 400,000 distinct CDR3 sequences, 85% of them present only once. Sequencing of TCR beta covered CD8+ and CD4+ T cells obtained from blood.

The rearrangement uses TRBV9 and TRBJ1-5; perhaps TRBD1 as D (6 bases). What was sequenced was CD8+ T cells from PBMCs. This receptor was identified in a human donor with multiple sclerosis. The CDR3 is CASNKRGGSGQPQHF. The CDR3, as DNA: TGTGCCAGCAATAAGAGGGGGGGTTCGGGTCAGCCCCAGCATTTT. The full variable domain, rest sourced from reference TRBV9 and TRBJ1-5, is DSGVTQTPKHLITATGQRVTLRCSPRSGDLSVYWYQQSLDQGLQFLIQYYNGEERAKGNILERFSAQQFPDLHSELNLSSLELGDSALYFCASNKRGGSGQPQHFGDGTRLSIL.